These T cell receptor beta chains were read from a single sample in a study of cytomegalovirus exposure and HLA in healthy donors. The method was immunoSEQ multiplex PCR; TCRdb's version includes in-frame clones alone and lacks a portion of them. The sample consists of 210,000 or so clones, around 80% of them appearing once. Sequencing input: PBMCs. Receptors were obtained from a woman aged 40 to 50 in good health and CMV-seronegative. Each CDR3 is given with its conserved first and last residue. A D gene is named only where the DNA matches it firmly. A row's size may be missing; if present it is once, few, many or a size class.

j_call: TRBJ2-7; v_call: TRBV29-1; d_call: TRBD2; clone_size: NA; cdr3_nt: TGCAGCGTTGCGGGAGGGAATGGGTCCTACGAGCAGTACTTC; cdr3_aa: CSVAGGNGSYEQYF
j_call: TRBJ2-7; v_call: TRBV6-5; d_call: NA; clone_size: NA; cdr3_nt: TGTGCCAGCAGGGGGGCAGCCCCATCTTCCTACGAGCAGTACTTC; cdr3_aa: CASRGAAPSSYEQYF
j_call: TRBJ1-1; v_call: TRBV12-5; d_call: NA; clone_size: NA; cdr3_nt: TGTGCTAGTGGTTTACAACTAGGCACTGAAGCTTTCTTT; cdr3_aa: CASGLQLGTEAFF
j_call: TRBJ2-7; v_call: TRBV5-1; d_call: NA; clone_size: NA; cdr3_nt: TGCGCCAGCAGCTGGGGAGGACAAACCTACGAGCAGTACTTC; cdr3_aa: CASSWGGQTYEQYF
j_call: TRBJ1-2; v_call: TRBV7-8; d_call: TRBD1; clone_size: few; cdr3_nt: TGTGCCAGCAGCTCCCTCGGACAGGGATATGGCTACACCTTC; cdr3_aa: CASSSLGQGYGYTF
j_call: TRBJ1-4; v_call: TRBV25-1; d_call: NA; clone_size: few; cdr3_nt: TGTGCCAGCAGTGACAGGGTTGAAAAACTGTTTTTT; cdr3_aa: CASSDRVEKLFF
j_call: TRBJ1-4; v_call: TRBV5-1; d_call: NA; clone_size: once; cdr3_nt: TGCGCCAGCAGCCAAGTGCCGACAGGAAATGAAAAACTGTTTTTT; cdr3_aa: CASSQVPTGNEKLFF
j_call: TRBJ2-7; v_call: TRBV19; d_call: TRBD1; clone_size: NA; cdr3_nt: TGTGCCAGTAGAAGGACAGGGATGTTCAACGAGCAGTACTTC; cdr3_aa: CASRRTGMFNEQYF
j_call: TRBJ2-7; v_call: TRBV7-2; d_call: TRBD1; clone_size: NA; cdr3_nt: TGTGCCAGCAGCCCCTCCGGGACAGGGGTTTACGAGCAGTACTTC; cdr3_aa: CASSPSGTGVYEQYF
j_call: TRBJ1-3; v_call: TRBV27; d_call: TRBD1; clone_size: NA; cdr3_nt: TGTGCCAGCAGTTTGTCGGGACAGGGGGGAGGAAACACCATATATTTT; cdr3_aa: CASSLSGQGGGNTIYF
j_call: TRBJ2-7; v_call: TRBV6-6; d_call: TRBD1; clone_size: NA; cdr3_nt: TGTGCCAGCAGGGGGGCCGGGACAGGGGCCTACGAGCAGTACTTC; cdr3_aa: CASRGAGTGAYEQYF
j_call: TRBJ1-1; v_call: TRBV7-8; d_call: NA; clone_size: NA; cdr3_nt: TGTGCCAGCAGCTTAGCCCCGAGGTTTGACACTGAAGCTTTCTTT; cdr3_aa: CASSLAPRFDTEAFF
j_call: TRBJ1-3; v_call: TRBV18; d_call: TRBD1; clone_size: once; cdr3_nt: TGTGCCAGCTCACCACAGGGGGCCGGTAACACCATATATTTT; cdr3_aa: CASSPQGAGNTIYF
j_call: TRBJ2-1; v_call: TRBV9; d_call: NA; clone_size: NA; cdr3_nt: TGTGCCAGCAGCGTAGTTAGCGCTCTGGAGAATGAGCAGTTCTTC; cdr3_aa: CASSVVSALENEQFF
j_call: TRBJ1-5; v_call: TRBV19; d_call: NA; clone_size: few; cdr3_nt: TGTGCCAGTAGTATGGCCAATCAGCCCCAGCATTTT; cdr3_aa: CASSMANQPQHF
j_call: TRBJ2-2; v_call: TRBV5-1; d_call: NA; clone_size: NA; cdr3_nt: TGCGCCAGCAGGCAGGGCGACACCGGGGAGCTGTTTTTT; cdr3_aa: CASRQGDTGELFF
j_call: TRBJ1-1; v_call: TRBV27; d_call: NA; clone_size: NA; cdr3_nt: TGTGCCAGCAGTTTATCGCGTCACACTGAAGCTTTCTTT; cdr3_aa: CASSLSRHTEAFF
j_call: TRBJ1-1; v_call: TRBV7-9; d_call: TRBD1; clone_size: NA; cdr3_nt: TGTGCCAGCAGCTCGACAGGGAGTGACACTGAAGCTTTCTTT; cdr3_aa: CASSSTGSDTEAFF
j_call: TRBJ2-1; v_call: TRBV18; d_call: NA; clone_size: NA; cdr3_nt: TGTGCCAGCTCACCAACGGATGAGCAGTTCTTC; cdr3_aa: CASSPTDEQFF
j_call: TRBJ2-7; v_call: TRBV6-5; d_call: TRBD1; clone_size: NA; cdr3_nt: TGTGCCAGCAGAACTACTCGTGGCAGGGGGTACGAGCAGTACTTC; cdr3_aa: CASRTTRGRGYEQYF
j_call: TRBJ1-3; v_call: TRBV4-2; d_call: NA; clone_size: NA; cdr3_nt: TGTGCCAGCAGCCCCTCCAGATTCACCATATATTTT; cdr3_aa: CASSPSRFTIYF
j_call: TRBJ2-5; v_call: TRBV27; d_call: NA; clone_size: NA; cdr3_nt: TGTGCCAGCAGTTTTGGGGGGAGAACAAAAGAGACCCAGTACTTC; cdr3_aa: CASSFGGRTKETQYF
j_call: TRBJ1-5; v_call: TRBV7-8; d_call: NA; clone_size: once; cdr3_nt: TGTGCCAGCAGCTTAGGCTACAGATATAGCAATCAGCCCCAGCATTTT; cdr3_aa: CASSLGYRYSNQPQHF
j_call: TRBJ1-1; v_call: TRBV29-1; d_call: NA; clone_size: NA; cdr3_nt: TGCAGCGGCAATTCGGGCGGGCACACTGAAGCTTTCTTT; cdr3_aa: CSGNSGGHTEAFF
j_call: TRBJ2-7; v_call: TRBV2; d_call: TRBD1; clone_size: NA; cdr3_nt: TGTGCCAGCATAGGGACAGGGACGTACGAGCAGTACTTC; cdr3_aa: CASIGTGTYEQYF
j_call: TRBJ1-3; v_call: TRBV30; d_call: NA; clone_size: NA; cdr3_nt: TGTGCCTGGAGTGTACTGGGCAGGTTATCTGGAAACACCATATATTTT; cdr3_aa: CAWSVLGRLSGNTIYF
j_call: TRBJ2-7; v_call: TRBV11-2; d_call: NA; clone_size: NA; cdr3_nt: TGTGCCAGCAGCTTTTCGGCTGGGTCTGACTTGGGCGAGCAGTACTTC; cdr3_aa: CASSFSAGSDLGEQYF
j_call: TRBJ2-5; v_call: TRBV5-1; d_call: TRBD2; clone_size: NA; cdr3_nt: TGCGCCAGCAGCCCCCCGGGGGGGTCAGAGACCCAGTACTTC; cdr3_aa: CASSPPGGSETQYF
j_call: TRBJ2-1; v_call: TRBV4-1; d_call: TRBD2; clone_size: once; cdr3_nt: TGCGCCAGCAGCCAATTTAGCGGGGGGGTCTATGAGCAGTTCTTC; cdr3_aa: CASSQFSGGVYEQFF
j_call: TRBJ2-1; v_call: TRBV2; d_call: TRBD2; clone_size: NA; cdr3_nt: TGTGCCAGCGGCGCGGGGGGGCAAGTATATGAGCAGTTCTTC; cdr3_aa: CASGAGGQVYEQFF
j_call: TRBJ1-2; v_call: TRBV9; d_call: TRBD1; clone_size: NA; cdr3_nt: TGTGCCAGCAGCGTAGATGGACAGGGGTATTATGGCTACACCTTC; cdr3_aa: CASSVDGQGYYGYTF
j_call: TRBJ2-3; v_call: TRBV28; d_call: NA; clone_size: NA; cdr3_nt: TGTGCCAGCAGCCTACGCAGGGTTGCAGATACGCAGTATTTT; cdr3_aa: CASSLRRVADTQYF
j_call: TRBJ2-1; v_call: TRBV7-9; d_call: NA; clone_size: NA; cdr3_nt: TGTGCCAGCAGCTTAGTAGCAGCGGTGGGCCTATACAATGAGCAGTTCTTC; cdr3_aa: CASSLVAAVGLYNEQFF
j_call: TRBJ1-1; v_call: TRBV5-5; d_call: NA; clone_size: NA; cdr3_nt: TGTGCCAGCACCCCCGCCCCTGGAGGCACTGAAGCTTTCTTT; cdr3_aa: CASTPAPGGTEAFF
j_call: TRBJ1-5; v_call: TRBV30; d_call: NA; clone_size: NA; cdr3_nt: TGTGCCGCCCGGGTTTATGTCAATCAGCCCCAGCATTTT; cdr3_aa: CAARVYVNQPQHF
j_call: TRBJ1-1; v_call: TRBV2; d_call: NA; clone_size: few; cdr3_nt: TGTGCCAGCAGTGAAGACAGAAGGAACACTGAAGCTTTCTTT; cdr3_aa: CASSEDRRNTEAFF
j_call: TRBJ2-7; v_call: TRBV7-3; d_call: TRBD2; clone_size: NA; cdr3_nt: TGTGCCAGCAGCTTAAGCGGGAGCTCCTACGAGCAGTACTTC; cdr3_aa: CASSLSGSSYEQYF